What follows are 32 T cell receptor beta chains derived from one specimen sequenced in a study of blood T cell repertoires in COVID-19. Some clones are missing from TCRdb's copy, which holds only in-frame ones; the method was immunoSEQ multiplex PCR. The sample has about 280,000 clones, approximately 85% seen once. Sequencing was carried out using peripheral blood. Receptor source: a man aged 50-60 years with active or convalescent COVID-19.

This chain uses TRBV19 with TRBJ1-1; tentative D call: TRBD1 (5 bases). The CDR3 runs to 13 residues. Germline V CDR1 and CDR2: LNHDA, SQIVND (reference sequence). Trimming shortened V by 8 bases and J by 1 base, and 11 bases separated the two germline ends. The CDR3 region is CASLDSPNTEAFF. The CDR3 DNA reads TGTGCCAGTTTAGACAGCCCGAACACTGAAGCTTTCTTT.

The V and J genes are TRBV2 and TRBJ2-2; TRBD2 might be the D (5 bases). Trimming removed 10 bases at V and 4 bases at J, with 16 bases between. This CDR3 comprises 14 residues. CDR1 is SNHLY, CDR2 FYNNEI, per germline. CDR3 sequence (DNA): TGTGCCACCGCTCAGTCCCGGGGCACCGGGGAGCTGTTTTTT. It specifies CATAQSRGTGELFF. The full variable domain, its missing parts supplied by reference TRBV2 and TRBJ2-2, is EPEVTQTPSHQVTQMGQEVILRCVPISNHLYFYWYRQILGQKVEFLVSFYNNEISEKSEIFDDQFSVERPDGSNFTLKIRSTKLEDSAMYFCATAQSRGTGELFFGEGSRLTVL.

The CDR3, as DNA: TGCGCCAGCAGTTTTGCCACCGCCGACTCGACTGAAGCTTTCTTT. Its protein is CASSFATADSTEAFF. The gene calls are TRBV5-1 and TRBJ1-1; D gene ambiguous. Germline CDR1 SGHRS, CDR2 YFSETQ. The CDR3 sequence is 15 residues long. The V end was cut by 5 bases, the J end by 5 bases, with 19 bases between.

This clone was seen a handful of times. The V and J genes are TRBV9 and TRBJ1-1; D is perhaps TRBD1 (5 bases). V dropped 2 bases and J dropped 5 bases, with 10 bases sitting between them. This CDR3 is 13 amino acids long. In germline, CDR1 is SGDLS, CDR2 YYNGEE. The CDR3 reads CASSVRGETEAFF. In nucleotides, the CDR3 is TGTGCCAGCAGCGTGCGGGGGGAGACTGAAGCTTTCTTT.

The rearrangement links TRBV30 to TRBJ1-1, with D possibly matching TRBD1 (6 bases). Germline lookup yields CDR1 GTSNPN and CDR2 SVGIG (reference sequence). Trimming took off 5 bases at V and 4 bases at J, with 17 bases between the two ends. The CDR3 is 14 residues long. The CDR3 DNA reads TGTGCCTGGGTACGACCCAGGGGATCCACTGAAGCTTTCTTT. Its protein product is CAWVRPRGSTEAFF.

CDR3 protein: CASSTLAGDRNEQFF. CDR3 nucleotide sequence: TGTGCCAGCAGCACACTAGCGGGGGATAGAAATGAGCAGTTCTTC. J is TRBJ2-1 and V is TRBV5-4, with 11 bases identical to TRBD2. The germline V gene has CDR1 SGHNT and CDR2 YYREEE (reference sequence). V lost 4 bases to trimming and J lost 7 bases; unmatched junction nucleotides: 7. The CDR3 sequence is 15 residues long.

The genes are TRBV5-1 and TRBJ1-6; D call uncertain. V lost 1 base, J lost 6 bases, and 8 bases lay in between. Germline lookup yields CDR1 SGHRS and CDR2 YFSETQ. The CDR3 is 14 residues long. CDR3 bases: TGCGCCAGCAGCTTGATGGAGGGTAATTCACCCCTCCACTTT. It specifies CASSLMEGNSPLHF.

The gene calls are TRBV19 and TRBJ1-1, with a tentative D call TRBD1 (5 bases). Trimming cost V 10 bases and J 3 bases, with 21 bases left between them. The CDR3 is 15 amino acids. Germline V gives CDR1 LNHDA, CDR2 SQIVND (reference sequence). The CDR3 DNA reads TGTGCCACCGGGCAGGGCTGGAATGGCTACACTGAAGCTTTCTTT. Protein: CATGQGWNGYTEAFF. The complete variable domain, with remaining parts taken from reference TRBV19 and TRBJ1-1, reads DGGITQSPKYLFRKEGQNVTLSCEQNLNHDAMYWYRQDPGQGLRLIYYSQIVNDFQKGDIAEGYSVSREKKESFPLTVTSAQKNPTAFYLCATGQGWNGYTEAFFGQGTRLTVV.

The chain has TRBV2 and TRBJ1-2, with TRBD1 matching 9 bases. The CDR3 extends over 14 amino acids. The ends lost 6 bases at V and 8 bases at J; junction bases unmatched: 10. Germline V gene lookup returns CDR1 SNHLY and CDR2 FYNNEI. The CDR3 region is CASSRDRERGGYTF. CDR3 coding DNA: TGTGCCAGCAGCAGGGACAGGGAAAGAGGGGGCTACACCTTC.

The rearrangement links TRBV3-1 (or the pseudogene TRBV3-2) to TRBJ2-1, with TRBD2 matching 9 bases. The CDR3 totals 13 residues. The junction had 8 bases not matched to a gene; V was cut back by 11 bases and J by 6 bases. Germline CDR1 reads LGHDT; CDR2 reads YNNKEL (reference sequence). The CDR3 nucleotides read TGTGCCGACGGAGGGCGGGAGGGCAATGAGCAGTTCTTC. Its translation: CADGGREGNEQFF.

V and J are TRBV28 and TRBJ2-7; D might be TRBD2 (6 bases). The V gene's germline CDR1 is MDHEN and CDR2 SYDVKM. CDR3 length equals 16 residues. Trimming stripped 1 base from V and 3 bases from J, with 16 bases between. The CDR3 DNA sequence: TGTGCCAGCAGTTTATCTTTGGGGGAGGCCATCTACGAGCAGTACTTC. It specifies CASSLSLGEAIYEQYF.

This chain's CDR3 is CASSVSGATGNTQYF. CDR3 sequence (DNA): TGTGCCAGCAGCGTTAGCGGAGCTACCGGGAATACGCAGTATTTT. The chain joins TRBV9 to TRBJ2-3, with a tentative D call TRBD2 (6 bases). The CDR3 has 15 amino acids. The V and J ends lost 2 bases and 7 bases respectively, with 17 bases between them. CDR1 and CDR2 from the germline V gene are SGDLS and YYNGEE.

This chain connects TRBV5-1 to TRBJ1-3, with D possibly matching TRBD1 (6 bases). V was pared by 4 bases and J by 7 bases, with 18 bases between. The CDR3 is 15 amino acids. Germline assignment: CDR1 SGHRS and CDR2 YFSETQ. The DNA of the CDR3 is TGCGCCAGCAGCGGATCGGGACACAGTGGGAACACCATATATTTT. Translated, it gives CASSGSGHSGNTIYF. Full variable domain (remainder filled in from reference TRBV5-1 and TRBJ1-3): KAGVTQTPRYLIKTRGQQVTLSCSPISGHRSVSWYQQTPGQGLQFLFEYFSETQRNKGNFPGRFSGRQFSNSRSEMNVSTLELGDSALYLCASSGSGHSGNTIYFGEGSWLTVV.

The CDR3 reads CASRSSSGANVLTF. The CDR3 DNA follows: TGTGCCAGTCGTTCGAGCTCTGGGGCCAACGTCCTGACTTTC. The V call is TRBV6-5, the J call TRBJ2-6; D gene uncertain. The CDR3 contains 14 residues. Trimming stripped 9 bases from V and 0 bases from J, with 9 bases between. CDR1 and CDR2 (germline): MNHEY, SVGAGI.

This chain uses TRBV7-2 with TRBJ2-5, with D maybe TRBD2 (6 bases). The germline gives CDR1 SGHTA, CDR2 FQGNSA. Trimming pared 5 bases from V and 5 bases from J, leaving 12 bases between. CDR3 size: 13 residues. Here the CDR3 DNA reads TGTGCCAGCAGCCGGGGCCGGGAGGAGACCCAGTACTTC. Translation: CASSRGREETQYF.

This clone was recorded only once. The chain joins TRBV3-1 (or the pseudogene TRBV3-2) to TRBJ2-1, with 9 bases fitting TRBD1. Germline CDR1 and CDR2: LGHDT and YNNKEL (reference sequence). CDR3 length: 15 amino acids. V was pared by 3 bases and J by 5 bases, with 5 bases of the junction left unmatched. The CDR3 DNA sequence: TGTGCCAGCAGCCATTCGGGACAGGGAAACAATGAGCAGTTCTTC. As protein: CASSHSGQGNNEQFF.

The chain employs TRBV5-5 and TRBJ1-2; 11 positions agree with TRBD1. The CDR3 consists of 15 residues. Germline lookup yields CDR1 SGHKS and CDR2 YYEKEE (reference sequence). V was clipped by 4 bases and J by 7 bases; unmatched bases: 9. CDR3 loop: CASSDLGQGAVGYTF. DNA of the CDR3: TGTGCCAGCAGCGACCTCGGACAGGGGGCGGTTGGCTACACCTTC.

The genes are TRBV4-2 and TRBJ1-4; D possibly corresponds to TRBD1 (5 bases). Germline loops: CDR1 LGHNA, CDR2 YNFKEQ. The CDR3 contains 15 residues. V was shortened by 0 bases and J by 8 bases, with 13 bases between the two germline ends. The CDR3 sequence is CASSQDRQLTEKLFF. As DNA, the CDR3 is TGTGCCAGCAGCCAAGATCGACAGCTTACAGAAAAACTGTTTTTT.

V gene TRBV29-1 combines with J gene TRBJ2-6; TRBD1 aligns across 8 bases. Germline CDR1 SQVTM, CDR2 ANQGSEA. Trimming at V came to 0 bases and at J to 4 bases, leaving 14 bases not matched to a gene. This CDR3 contains 19 residues. The CDR3 loop reads CSVEEYHLRTGTGANVLTF. CDR3 bases: TGCAGCGTTGAAGAATACCACCTAAGGACAGGGACGGGGGCCAACGTCCTGACTTTC.

The chain recombines TRBV19 with TRBJ2-3; the D gene is possibly TRBD1 (6 bases). Germline V CDR1 and CDR2: LNHDA, SQIVND (reference sequence). The V gene lost 1 base and the J gene lost 4 bases, with 15 bases spanning the gap. This CDR3 is 16 amino acids long. The CDR3 reads CASSIGLGGRADTQYF. In nucleotides, the CDR3 is TGTGCCAGTAGTATAGGGCTAGGGGGAAGGGCAGATACGCAGTATTTT. The variable domain in full, completed from reference TRBV19 and TRBJ2-3, reads DGGITQSPKYLFRKEGQNVTLSCEQNLNHDAMYWYRQDPGQGLRLIYYSQIVNDFQKGDIAEGYSVSREKKESFPLTVTSAQKNPTAFYLCASSIGLGGRADTQYFGPGTRLTVL.

This chain connects TRBV30 to TRBJ2-1; D possibly corresponds to TRBD2 (5 bases). CDR3 size: 15 residues. V was trimmed by 0 bases and J by 9 bases, leaving 18 bases between them. Germline loops: CDR1 GTSNPN, CDR2 SVGIG (reference sequence). As DNA, the CDR3 is TGTGCCTGGAGTGTACGAGGGCTACCGAATGGTGAGCAGTTCTTC. Protein sequence: CAWSVRGLPNGEQFF.

This chain links TRBV2 with TRBJ1-5; a weak D match, TRBD1 (6 bases). V lost 8 bases to trimming and J lost 6 bases, with 11 bases between them. The CDR3 length is 12 residues. Germline loops: CDR1 SNHLY, CDR2 FYNNEI. This chain's CDR3 is CASWDTIQPQHF. CDR3 sequence (DNA): TGTGCCAGCTGGGACACAATTCAGCCCCAGCATTTT.

The rearrangement uses TRBV2 and TRBJ2-1, with a tentative D call TRBD2 (5 bases). The germline V and J ends were trimmed by 2 bases and 4 bases, with 12 bases remaining between them. CDR1 and CDR2 from the germline V gene are SNHLY and FYNNEI. This CDR3 region has 15 residues. The CDR3 reads CASSEQRQRYNEQFF. For the CDR3, the DNA is TGTGCCAGCAGTGAACAAAGGCAGCGGTACAATGAGCAGTTCTTC.

The rearrangement links TRBV18 to TRBJ2-2; 9 bases match TRBD2. CDR3 length: 16 amino acids. Germline V gene sequence: CDR1 KGHSH, CDR2 LQKENI. After removal of 4 bases from V and 7 bases from J, the junction contained 10 bases not matched to a gene. The CDR3 sequence is CASSLIAGVIGGELFF. The CDR3, as DNA: TGTGCCAGCTCACTAATAGCGGGAGTTATCGGCGGGGAGCTGTTTTTT.

CDR3 nucleotide sequence: TGTGCCATCAGTGATGTTACAGGGGGCACCTACGAGCAGTACTTC. Translating gives CAISDVTGGTYEQYF. The chain combines TRBV10-3 with TRBJ2-7; 9 nucleotides agree with TRBD1. With V trimmed by 3 bases and J by 2 bases, 5 bases remained unmatched. Germline loops: CDR1 ENHRY, CDR2 SYGVKD. The CDR3 covers 15 residues.

The rearrangement uses TRBV11-2 and TRBJ2-7; no clear D. This CDR3 is 15 amino acids long. V lost 2 bases, J lost 0 bases, and 11 bases lay in between. Germline CDR1 reads SGHAT; CDR2 reads FQNNGV. This CDR3 reads CASSLTERGSYEQYF. CDR3 bases: TGTGCCAGCAGCTTAACCGAGAGAGGCTCCTACGAGCAGTACTTC.

The chain employs TRBV20-1 and TRBJ2-5, with no clear D. The V end was cut by 3 bases, the J end by 2 bases, with 4 bases between. The V gene's germline CDR1 is DFQATT and CDR2 SNEGSKA (reference sequence). This CDR3 is built from 11 residues. CDR3 region: CSARRQETQYF. The CDR3 DNA reads as TGCAGTGCTAGGAGGCAAGAGACCCAGTACTTC.

The V call is TRBV2, the J call TRBJ2-7; tentative D call: TRBD2 (7 bases). Trimming took 6 bases from V and 0 from J, leaving 18 bases between them. Looked up from germline, CDR1 is SNHLY and CDR2 is FYNNEI. The CDR3 spans 16 residues. The CDR3 reads CASSSRGAGVSYEQYF. CDR3 sequence (DNA): TGTGCCAGCAGCAGCCGGGGGGCAGGGGTCTCCTACGAGCAGTACTTC.

The sample holds one count of this clone. The chain has TRBV9 and TRBJ1-4, with D possibly being TRBD1 (5 bases). CDR1 SGDLS and CDR2 YYNGEE come from the germline V gene. The ends were cut back, 5 bases at V and 6 bases at J, with 11 bases in the middle. The CDR3 runs 13 residues. DNA for the CDR3: TGTGCCAGCAGTAAGGGACTATATGAAAAACTGTTTTTT. Translating gives CASSKGLYEKLFF.

The CDR3 nucleotides read TGTGCCACCAGCAGAGATGTTAGGGGTAATGAAAAACTGTTTTTT. Protein sequence: CATSRDVRGNEKLFF. The rearrangement links TRBV15 to TRBJ1-4, with a possible D match to TRBD1 (5 bases). Germline loops: CDR1 LNHNV, CDR2 YYDKDF (reference sequence). V was clipped by 0 bases and J by 4 bases, with 9 bases between them. This CDR3 has 15 amino acids.

The chain is built from TRBV7-9 and TRBJ2-4, with a possible D match to TRBD2 (5 bases). Trimming removed 5 bases from V and 4 bases from J, with 18 bases in between. CDR3 length: 16 residues. Germline V CDR1 and CDR2: SEHNR, FQNEAQ (reference sequence). CDR3 in amino acids: CASSPMSGMGKNIQYF. The CDR3 DNA follows: TGTGCCAGCAGCCCTATGTCGGGGATGGGGAAAAACATTCAGTACTTC.

This clone has only a few counts. CDR3 nucleotide sequence: TGTGCCAGCAGTGATGGCCCTGCCAGTAATACGCAGTATTTT. This encodes CASSDGPASNTQYF. J is TRBJ2-3 and V is TRBV6-1, with no clear D. V lost 3 bases, J lost 7 bases, and 14 bases lay in between. The CDR3 runs to 14 residues. CDR1 and CDR2 from the germline V gene are MNHNS and SASEGT.